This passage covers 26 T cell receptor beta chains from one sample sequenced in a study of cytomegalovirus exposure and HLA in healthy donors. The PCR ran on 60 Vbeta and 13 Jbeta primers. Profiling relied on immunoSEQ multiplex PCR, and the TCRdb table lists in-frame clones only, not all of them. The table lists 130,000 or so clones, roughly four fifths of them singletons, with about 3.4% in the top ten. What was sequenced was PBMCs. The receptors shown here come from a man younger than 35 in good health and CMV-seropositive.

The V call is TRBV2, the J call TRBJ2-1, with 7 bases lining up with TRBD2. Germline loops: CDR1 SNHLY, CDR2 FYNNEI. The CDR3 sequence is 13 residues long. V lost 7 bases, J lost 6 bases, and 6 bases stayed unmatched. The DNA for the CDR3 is TGTGCCAGCAATGATGGGGGGGGCAATGAGCAGTTCTTC. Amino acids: CASNDGGGNEQFF.

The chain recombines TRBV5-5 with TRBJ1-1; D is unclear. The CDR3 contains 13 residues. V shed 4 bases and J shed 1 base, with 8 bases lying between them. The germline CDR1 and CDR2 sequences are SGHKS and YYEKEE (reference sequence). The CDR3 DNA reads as TGTGCCAGCAGCCCGGGAGAGAACACTGAAGCTTTCTTT. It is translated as CASSPGENTEAFF.

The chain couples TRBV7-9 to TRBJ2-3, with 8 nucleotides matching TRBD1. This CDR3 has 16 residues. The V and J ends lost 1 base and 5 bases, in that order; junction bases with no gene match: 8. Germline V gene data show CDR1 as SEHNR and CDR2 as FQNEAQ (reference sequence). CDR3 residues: CASSLGRQGLGDTQYF. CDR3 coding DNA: TGTGCCAGCAGCTTAGGAAGACAGGGGTTGGGAGATACGCAGTATTTT.

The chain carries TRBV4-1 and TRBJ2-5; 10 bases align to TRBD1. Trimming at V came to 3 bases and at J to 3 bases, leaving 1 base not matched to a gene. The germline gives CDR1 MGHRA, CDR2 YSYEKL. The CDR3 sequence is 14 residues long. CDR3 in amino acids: CASSQGTGEETQYF. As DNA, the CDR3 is TGCGCCAGCAGCCAGGGGACAGGGGAAGAGACCCAGTACTTC.

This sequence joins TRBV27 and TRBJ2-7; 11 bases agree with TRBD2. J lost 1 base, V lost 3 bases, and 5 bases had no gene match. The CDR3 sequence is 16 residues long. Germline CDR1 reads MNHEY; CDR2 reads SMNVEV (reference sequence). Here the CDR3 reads CASSFLTSGTSYEQYF. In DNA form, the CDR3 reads TGTGCCAGCAGTTTTCTGACTAGCGGGACGTCCTACGAGCAGTACTTC.

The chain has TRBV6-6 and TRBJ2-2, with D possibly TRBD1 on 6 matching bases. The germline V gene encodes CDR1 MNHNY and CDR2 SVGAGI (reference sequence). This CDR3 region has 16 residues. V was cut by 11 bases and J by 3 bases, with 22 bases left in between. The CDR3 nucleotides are TGTGCCTATTTTACCGCCCGACAGGCGGACACCGGGGAGCTGTTTTTT. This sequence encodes CAYFTARQADTGELFF.

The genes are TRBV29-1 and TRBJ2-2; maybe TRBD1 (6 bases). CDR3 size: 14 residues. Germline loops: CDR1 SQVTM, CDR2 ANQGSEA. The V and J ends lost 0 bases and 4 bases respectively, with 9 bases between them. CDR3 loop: CSVEEIQGTGELFF. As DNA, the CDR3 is TGCAGCGTTGAAGAAATACAGGGCACCGGGGAGCTGTTTTTT.

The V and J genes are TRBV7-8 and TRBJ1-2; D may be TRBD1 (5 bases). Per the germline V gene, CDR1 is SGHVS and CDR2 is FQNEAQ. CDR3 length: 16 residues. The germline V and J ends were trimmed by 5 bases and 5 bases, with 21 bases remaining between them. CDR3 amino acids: CASSRGTSALGYGYTF. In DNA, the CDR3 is TGTGCCAGCAGCCGCGGGACGTCGGCGCTGGGGTATGGCTACACCTTC.

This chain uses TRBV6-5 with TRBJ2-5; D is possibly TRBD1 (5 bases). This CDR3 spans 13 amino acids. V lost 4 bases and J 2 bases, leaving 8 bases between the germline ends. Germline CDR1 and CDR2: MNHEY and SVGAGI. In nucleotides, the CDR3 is TGTGCCAGCAGTTTGACAGTTCAAGAGACCCAGTACTTC. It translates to CASSLTVQETQYF.

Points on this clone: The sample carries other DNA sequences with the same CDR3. Here the CDR3 reads CASRGGGEQYF. Here the CDR3 DNA reads TGTGCCAGCAGGGGGGGTGGGGAGCAGTACTTC. The chain employs TRBV27 and TRBJ2-7, with D perhaps TRBD2 (6 bases). Germline V gene sequence: CDR1 MNHEY, CDR2 SMNVEV (reference sequence). Trimming took off 6 bases at V and 7 bases at J, with 10 bases between the two ends. The CDR3 extends over 11 amino acids.

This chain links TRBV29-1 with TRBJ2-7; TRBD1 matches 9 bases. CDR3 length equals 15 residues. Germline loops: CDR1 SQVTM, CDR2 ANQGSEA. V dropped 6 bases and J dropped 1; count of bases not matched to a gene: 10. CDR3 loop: CSVRLQTGGSYEQYF. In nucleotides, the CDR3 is TGCAGCGTCCGACTCCAGACAGGGGGTTCCTACGAGCAGTACTTC.

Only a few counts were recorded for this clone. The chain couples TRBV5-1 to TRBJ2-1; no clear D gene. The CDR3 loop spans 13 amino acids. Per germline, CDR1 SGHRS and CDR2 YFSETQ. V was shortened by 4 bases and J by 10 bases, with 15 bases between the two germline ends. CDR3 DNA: TGCGCCAGCAGCCTGGAGAGAAACGGGGAGCAGTTCTTC. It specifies CASSLERNGEQFF.

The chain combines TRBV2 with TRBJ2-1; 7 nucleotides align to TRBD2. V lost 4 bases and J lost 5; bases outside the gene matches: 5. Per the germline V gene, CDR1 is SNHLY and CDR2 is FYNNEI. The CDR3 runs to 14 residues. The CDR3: CASSGTSVDNEQFF. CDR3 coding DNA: TGTGCCAGCAGTGGAACTAGCGTTGACAATGAGCAGTTCTTC.

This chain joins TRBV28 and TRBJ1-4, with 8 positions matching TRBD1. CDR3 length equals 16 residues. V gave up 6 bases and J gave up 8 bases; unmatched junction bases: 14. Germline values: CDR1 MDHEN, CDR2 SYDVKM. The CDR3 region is CASSPHSGGGREKLFF. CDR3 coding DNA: TGTGCCAGCAGCCCTCACTCAGGGGGCGGTAGGGAAAAACTGTTTTTT.

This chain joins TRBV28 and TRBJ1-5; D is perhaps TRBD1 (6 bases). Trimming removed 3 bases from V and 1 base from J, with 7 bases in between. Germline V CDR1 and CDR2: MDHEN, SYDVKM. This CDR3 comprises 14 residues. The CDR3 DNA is TGTGCCAGCAGTTTTGGACAGAGCAATCAGCCCCAGCATTTT. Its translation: CASSFGQSNQPQHF.

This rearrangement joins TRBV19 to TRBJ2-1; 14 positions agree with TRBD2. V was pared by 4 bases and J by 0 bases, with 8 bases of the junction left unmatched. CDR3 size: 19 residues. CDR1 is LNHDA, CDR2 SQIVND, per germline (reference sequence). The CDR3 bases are TGTGCCAGTAGTAACCGGGGACTAGCGGGAGTCCCCTCCTACAATGAGCAGTTCTTC. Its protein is CASSNRGLAGVPSYNEQFF.

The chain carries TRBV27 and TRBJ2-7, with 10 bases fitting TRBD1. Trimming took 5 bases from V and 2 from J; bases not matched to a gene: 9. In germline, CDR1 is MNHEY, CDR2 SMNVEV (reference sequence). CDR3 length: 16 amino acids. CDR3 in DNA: TGTGCCAGCAGTGGGGGGTCCGGGACAGGGGCCTACGAGCAGTACTTC. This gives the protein CASSGGSGTGAYEQYF.

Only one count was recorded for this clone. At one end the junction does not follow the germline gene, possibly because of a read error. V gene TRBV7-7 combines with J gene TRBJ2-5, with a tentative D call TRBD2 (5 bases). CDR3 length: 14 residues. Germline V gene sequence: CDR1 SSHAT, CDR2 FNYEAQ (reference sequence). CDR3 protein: CASSLVGSTETQYF. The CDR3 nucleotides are TGTGCTAGCAGCTTAGTAGGGAGTACGGAGACCCAGTACTTC. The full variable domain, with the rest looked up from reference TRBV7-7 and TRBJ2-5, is GAGVSQSPRYKVTKRGQDVTLRCDPISSHATLYWYQQALGQGPEFLTYFNYEAQPDKSGLPSDRFSAERPEGSISTLTIQRTEQRDSAMYRCASSLVGSTETQYFGPGTRLLVL.

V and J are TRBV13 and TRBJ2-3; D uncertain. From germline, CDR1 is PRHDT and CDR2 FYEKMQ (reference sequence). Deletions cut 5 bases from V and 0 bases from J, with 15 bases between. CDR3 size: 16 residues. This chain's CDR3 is CASSLRVGKSTDTQYF. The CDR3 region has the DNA TGTGCCAGCAGCCTTCGGGTAGGAAAGAGCACAGATACGCAGTATTTT.

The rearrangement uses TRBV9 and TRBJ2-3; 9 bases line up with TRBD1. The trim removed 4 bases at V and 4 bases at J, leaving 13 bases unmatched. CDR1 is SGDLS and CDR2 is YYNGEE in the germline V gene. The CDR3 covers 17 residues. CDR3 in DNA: TGTGCCAGCAGCACCGGACAGGGGCGAGTCGGTTCAGATACGCAGTATTTT. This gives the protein CASSTGQGRVGSDTQYF.

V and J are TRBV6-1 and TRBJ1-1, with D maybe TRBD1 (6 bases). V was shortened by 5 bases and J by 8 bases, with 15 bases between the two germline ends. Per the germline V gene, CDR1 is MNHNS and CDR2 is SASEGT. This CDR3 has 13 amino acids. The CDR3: CASSKLGGLEAFF. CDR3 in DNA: TGTGCCAGCAGTAAGTTGGGGGGGCTAGAAGCTTTCTTT.

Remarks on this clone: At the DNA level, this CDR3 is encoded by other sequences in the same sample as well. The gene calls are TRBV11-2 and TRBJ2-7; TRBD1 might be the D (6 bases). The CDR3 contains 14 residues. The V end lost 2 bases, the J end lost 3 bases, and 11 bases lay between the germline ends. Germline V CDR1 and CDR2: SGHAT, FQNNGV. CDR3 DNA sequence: TGTGCCAGCAGCTTATCGGGCAGGGGCTACGAGCAGTACTTC. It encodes CASSLSGRGYEQYF.

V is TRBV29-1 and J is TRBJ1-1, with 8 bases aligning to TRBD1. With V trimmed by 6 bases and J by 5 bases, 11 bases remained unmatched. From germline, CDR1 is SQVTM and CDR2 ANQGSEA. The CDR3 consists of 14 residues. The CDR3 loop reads CSVAPDRVRTEAFF. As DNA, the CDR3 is TGCAGCGTGGCACCGGACAGGGTAAGAACTGAAGCTTTCTTT.

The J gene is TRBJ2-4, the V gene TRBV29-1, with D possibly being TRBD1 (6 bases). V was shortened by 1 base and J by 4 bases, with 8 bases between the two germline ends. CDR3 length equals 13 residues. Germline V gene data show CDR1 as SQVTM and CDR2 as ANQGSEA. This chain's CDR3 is CSVEGTAKNIQYF. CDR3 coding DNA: TGCAGCGTTGAAGGGACAGCAAAAAACATTCAGTACTTC.

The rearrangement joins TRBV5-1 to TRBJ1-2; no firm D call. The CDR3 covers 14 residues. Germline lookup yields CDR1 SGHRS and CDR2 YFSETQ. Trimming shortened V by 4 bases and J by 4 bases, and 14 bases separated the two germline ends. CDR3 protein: CASSLDARSYGYTF. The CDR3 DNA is TGCGCCAGCAGCCTTGACGCCAGGTCCTATGGCTACACCTTC.

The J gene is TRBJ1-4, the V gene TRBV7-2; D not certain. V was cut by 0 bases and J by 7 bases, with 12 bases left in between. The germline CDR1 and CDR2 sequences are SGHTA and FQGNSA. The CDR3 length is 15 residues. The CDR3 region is CASSLAEGVGEKLFF. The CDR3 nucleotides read TGTGCCAGCAGCTTAGCTGAGGGAGTGGGTGAAAAACTGTTTTTT.